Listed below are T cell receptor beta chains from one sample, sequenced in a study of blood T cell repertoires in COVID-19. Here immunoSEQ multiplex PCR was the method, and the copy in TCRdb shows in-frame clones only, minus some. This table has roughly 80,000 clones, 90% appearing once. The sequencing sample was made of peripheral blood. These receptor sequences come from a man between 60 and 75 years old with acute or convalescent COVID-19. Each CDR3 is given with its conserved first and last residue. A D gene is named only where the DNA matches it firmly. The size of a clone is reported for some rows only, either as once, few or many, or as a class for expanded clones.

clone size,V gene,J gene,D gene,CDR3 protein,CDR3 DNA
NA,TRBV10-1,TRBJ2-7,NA,CASTNPSEQYF,TGCGCCAGTACAAATCCCAGCGAGCAGTACTTC
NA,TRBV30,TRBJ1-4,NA,CAWSVFVGPPEKLFF,TGTGCCTGGAGTGTTTTTGTGGGCCCGCCCGAAAAACTGTTTTTT
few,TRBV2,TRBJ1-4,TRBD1,CASSSGTAPNEKLFF,TGTGCCAGCAGCTCCGGGACAGCTCCGAATGAAAAACTGTTTTTT
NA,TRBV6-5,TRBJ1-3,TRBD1,CASSPGQLSGNTIYF,TGTGCCAGCAGCCCGGGACAGCTATCTGGAAACACCATATATTTT
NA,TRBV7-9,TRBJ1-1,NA,CASSRSISNTEAFF,TGTGCCAGCAGTCGTAGCATATCGAACACTGAAGCTTTCTTT
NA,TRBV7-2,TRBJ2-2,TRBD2,CASSSRGVAGAGELFF,TGTGCCAGCAGCTCACGCGGGGTGGCGGGAGCCGGGGAGCTGTTTTTT
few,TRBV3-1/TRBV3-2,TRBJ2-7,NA,CASSPPDSYEQYF,TGTGCCAGCAGCCCCCCGGACAGCTACGAGCAGTACTTC
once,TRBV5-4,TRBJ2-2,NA,CASSSVGGPSNTGELFF,TGTGCCAGCAGCTCCGTGGGGGGGCCCTCGAACACCGGGGAGCTGTTTTTT
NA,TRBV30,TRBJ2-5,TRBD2,CAWRLGGSETQYF,TGTGCCTGGAGACTCGGCGGGAGTGAGACCCAGTACTTC
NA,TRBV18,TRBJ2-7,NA,CASSPLVESYEQYF,TGTGCCAGCTCACCTCTAGTGGAGTCCTACGAGCAGTACTTC
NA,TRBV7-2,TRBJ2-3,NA,CASSLAPRDTQYF,TGTGCCAGCAGCTTAGCTCCGCGAGATACGCAGTATTTT
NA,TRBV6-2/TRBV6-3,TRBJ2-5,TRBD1,CASSYPDRGETQYF,TGTGCCAGCAGTTACCCGGACAGGGGAGAGACCCAGTACTTC
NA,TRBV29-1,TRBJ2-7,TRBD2,CSVGALAGGKEQYF,TGCAGCGTTGGGGCACTAGCGGGAGGGAAGGAGCAGTACTTC
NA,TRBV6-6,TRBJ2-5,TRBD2,CASSPGLAGGPRETQYF,TGTGCCAGCAGTCCCGGACTAGCGGGAGGGCCGAGGGAGACCCAGTACTTC
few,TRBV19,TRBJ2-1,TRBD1,CASSRDSAFEQFF,TGTGCCAGTAGTAGGGACAGTGCATTTGAGCAGTTCTTC
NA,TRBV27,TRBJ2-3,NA,CASSAMGGAGTDTQYF,TGTGCCAGCAGCGCAATGGGGGGGGCAGGCACAGATACGCAGTATTTT
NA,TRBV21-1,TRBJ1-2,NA,CASSKVRGTGARTDYGYTF,TGTGCCAGCAGCAAAGTCCGCGGGACAGGGGCCCGAACGGACTATGGCTACACCTTC
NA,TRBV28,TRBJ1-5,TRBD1,CASSQGGDQPQHF,TGTGCCAGCAGCCAGGGGGGAGACCAGCCCCAGCATTTT
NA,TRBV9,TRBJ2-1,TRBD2,CASSEGLAGLTSYNEQFF,TGTGCCAGCAGCGAGGGACTAGCGGGTCTTACCTCCTACAATGAGCAGTTCTTC
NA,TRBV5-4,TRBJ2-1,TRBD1,CASSPNAPGQNREQFF,TGTGCCAGCAGCCCCAATGCCCCGGGACAGAACCGGGAGCAGTTCTTC
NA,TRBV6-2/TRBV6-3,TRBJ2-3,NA,CASSYSRVPGPDTQYF,TGTGCCAGCAGTTACTCGAGGGTCCCAGGTCCAGATACGCAGTATTTT
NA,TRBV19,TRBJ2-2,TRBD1,CASSKGQQNTGELFF,TGTGCCAGTAGTAAGGGACAGCAGAACACCGGGGAGCTGTTTTTT
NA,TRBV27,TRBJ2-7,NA,CASSFVRAAYYEQYF,TGTGCCAGCAGTTTCGTTCGAGCGGCCTACTACGAGCAGTACTTC